These 25 T cell receptor beta chains originate from one sample sequenced in a study of metastatic and nonmetastatic thyroid tumors. From the PCR reads, TCRdb re-called clones with MiXCR. This table has about 17,000 clones, 23% appearing once. Thyroid surgery was preceded by no treatment in any patient. Material for sequencing was adjacent normal tissue. The source is a female donor with papillary thyroid cancer or a benign thyroid nodule (not recorded which). Some clones in this sample may be carry-over from other donors' samples.

This clone was recorded at least ten times. This rearrangement joins TRBV29-1 to TRBJ1-1; D call uncertain. The ends were cut back, 7 bases at V and 5 bases at J, with 11 bases in the middle. The CDR3 sequence is 11 residues long. Germline-derived CDR1 and CDR2 are SQVTM and ANQGSEA. This chain's CDR3 is CSESEGTEAFF. Written as DNA, the CDR3 is TGCAGCGAAAGTGAGGGAACTGAAGCTTTCTTT.

Judged by abundance, this clone is medium-sized (0.01 to 0.1%). The CDR3 bases are TGTGCCAGCAGGTATAGCGGGAGGTCTTACGAGCAGTACTTC. Residues: CASRYSGRSYEQYF. The chain employs TRBV6-1 and TRBJ2-7; 10 positions match TRBD2. Germline V gives CDR1 MNHNS, CDR2 SASEGT. The CDR3 consists of 14 residues. V lost 6 bases, J lost 4 bases, and 6 bases stayed unmatched.

This clone is medium-sized within its sample. The rearrangement joins TRBV6-1 to TRBJ2-3; D possibly corresponds to TRBD2 (6 bases). The CDR3 has 15 residues. Germline CDR1 MNHNS, CDR2 SASEGT. The germline V and J ends were trimmed by 3 bases and 3 bases, with 13 bases remaining between them. CDR3 loop: CASSDRDFETDTQYF. CDR3 sequence (DNA): TGTGCCAGCAGTGACCGGGACTTCGAGACAGATACGCAGTATTTT.

This clone was counted only a few times. V gene TRBV2 combines with J gene TRBJ1-6; a possible D gene is TRBD1 (6 bases). CDR1 is SNHLY, CDR2 FYNNEI, per germline. The V end lost 4 bases, the J end lost 7 bases, and 17 bases lay between the germline ends. The CDR3 length is 16 residues. The CDR3: CASSGGPGHGNSPLHF. The CDR3 DNA reads as TGTGCCAGCAGTGGGGGCCCGGGACATGGGAATTCACCCCTCCACTTT. The full variable domain, in which reference TRBV2 and TRBJ1-6 provide the parts outside the CDR3, is EPEVTQTPSHQVTQMGQEVILRCVPISNHLYFYWYRQILGQKVEFLVSFYNNEISEKSEIFDDQFSVERPDGSNFTLKIRSTKLEDSAMYFCASSGGPGHGNSPLHFGNGTRLTVT.

This clone was counted at least ten times. This chain joins TRBV7-3 and TRBJ2-1, with 7 bases that match TRBD2. This CDR3 spans 16 amino acids. CDR1 SGHTA and CDR2 FQGTGA come from the germline V gene. J lost 0 bases, V lost 1 base, and 3 bases had no gene match. CDR3 nucleotide sequence: TGTGCCAGCAGCTTAAGACTAGCAAGCTCCTACAATGAGCAGTTCTTC. Its translation is CASSLRLASSYNEQFF.

With regard to this clone: Its ends do not fully match the called genes, so a read error is possible. The V and J genes are TRBV11-2 and TRBJ2-1, with 11 nucleotides matching TRBD1. The germline CDR1 and CDR2 sequences are SGHAT and FQNNGV. The CDR3 is made up of 19 amino acids. Here the CDR3 DNA reads TGTGCCATCAGCTTTATGGGACAGGGGGGTAGCGGGACGTACAATGAGCAGTTCTTC. The encoded protein is CAISFMGQGGSGTYNEQFF.

The chain employs TRBV27 and TRBJ1-2; D is ambiguous. The V end lost 11 bases, the J end lost 0 bases, and 10 bases lay between the germline ends. CDR3 length equals 12 residues. The germline CDR1 and CDR2 sequences are MNHEY and SMNVEV (reference sequence). Here the CDR3 DNA reads TGTGCCGCCCCCCACCCTAACTATGGCTACACCTTC. This sequence encodes CAAPHPNYGYTF.

J is TRBJ2-1 and V is TRBV15; D perhaps matches TRBD2 (5 bases). The germline gives CDR1 LNHNV, CDR2 YYDKDF (reference sequence). Trimming left V 2 bases short and J 9 bases short, with 14 bases between. This CDR3 contains 14 residues. The CDR3 DNA sequence: TGTGCCACCAGCAGATGTGGGAGTATGGGTGAGCAGTTCTTC. Its protein is CATSRCGSMGEQFF.

This clone was seen more than once but under ten times. The chain recombines TRBV28 with TRBJ1-1; D gene ambiguous. Germline V CDR1 and CDR2: MDHEN, SYDVKM. This CDR3 is built from 14 residues. V lost 5 bases to trimming and J lost 2 bases, with 12 bases between them. The CDR3 nucleotides read TGTGCCAGCAGTCTGACCTTAAGTAACACTGAAGCTTTCTTT. Translation: CASSLTLSNTEAFF.

V gene TRBV11-3 combines with J gene TRBJ2-2; D not certain. Trimming removed 5 bases from V and 2 bases from J, with 9 bases in between. Germline V lookup: CDR1 SGHNT, CDR2 YENEEA. The CDR3 has 14 amino acids. CDR3 in amino acids: CASSARINTGELFF. DNA for the CDR3: TGTGCCAGCAGCGCCAGAATTAACACCGGGGAGCTGTTTTTT.

The gene calls are TRBV3-1 and TRBJ2-7; tentatively, D is TRBD1 (6 bases). The CDR3 totals 14 residues. Germline CDR1 LGHDT, CDR2 YNNKEL (reference sequence). With 4 bases removed from V and 2 bases from J, the gap between germline ends came to 12 bases. CDR3: CASSRNRVTYEQYF. As DNA, the CDR3 is TGTGCCAGCAGCCGGAACAGGGTTACCTACGAGCAGTACTTC.

This clone counts as medium-sized. The chain combines TRBV20-1 with TRBJ2-7; D not resolved. From germline, CDR1 is DFQATT and CDR2 SNEGSKA (reference sequence). The CDR3 runs to 12 residues. V dropped 5 bases and J dropped 1 base, with 9 bases sitting between them. DNA for the CDR3: TGCAGTGCTGCCGTGGGGTCCTACGAGCAGTACTTC. Amino acids: CSAAVGSYEQYF.

This clone was detected many times. J is TRBJ2-2 and V is TRBV9; D perhaps matches TRBD2 (5 bases). CDR1 and CDR2 (germline): SGDLS, YYNGEE. The CDR3 totals 13 residues. Deletions cut 4 bases from V and 4 bases from J, with 8 bases between. In DNA, the CDR3 is TGTGCCAGCAGCCGGGCGGGCACCGGGGAGCTGTTTTTT. Amino acid sequence: CASSRAGTGELFF.

This clone has more than one count but fewer than ten. The genes are TRBV6-1 and TRBJ2-5, with a weak D call TRBD1 (5 bases). Between the trimmed V and J ends, which lost 4 bases and 5 bases, there was a span of 14 bases. Germline V gene lookup returns CDR1 MNHNS and CDR2 SASEGT. This CDR3 is 14 amino acids long. This chain's CDR3 is CASSVTRVWETQYF. CDR3 nucleotide sequence: TGTGCCAGCAGTGTTACCAGGGTTTGGGAGACCCAGTACTTC.

This clone is judged medium-sized. The chain recombines TRBV6-5 with TRBJ1-6; tentative D call: TRBD1 (5 bases). The germline V gene encodes CDR1 MNHEY and CDR2 SVGAGI. This CDR3 region has 19 residues. Trimming shortened V by 5 bases and J by 4 bases, and 24 bases separated the two germline ends. The CDR3 loop reads CASSPTPWDSIRYNSPLHF. CDR3 nucleotide sequence: TGTGCCAGCAGTCCCACGCCCTGGGACTCCATTAGATATAATTCACCCCTCCACTTT.

At least ten counts were recorded for this clone. This sample also contains other DNA sequences that code for the same CDR3. The chain combines TRBV7-9 with TRBJ1-1; D is unresolved. Looked up from germline, CDR1 is SEHNR and CDR2 is FQNEAQ (reference sequence). V was shortened by 1 base and J by 4 bases, with 4 bases between the two germline ends. The CDR3 runs 12 residues. The CDR3 nucleotides are TGTGCCAGCAGCTTAGGGTTCACTGAAGCTTTCTTT. Its protein product is CASSLGFTEAFF.

This clone was recorded a few times. The rearrangement uses TRBV18 and TRBJ1-4; 11 nucleotides align to TRBD1. The length of the CDR3 is 16 residues. V shed 6 bases, J shed 3 bases, and the junction held 6 bases outside the gene matches. The germline CDR1 and CDR2 sequences are KGHSH and LQKENI. The CDR3 DNA reads TGTGCCAGCTCCTCAGGACAGGGGGCAGCTAATGAAAAACTGTTTTTT. This gives the protein CASSSGQGAANEKLFF. Full variable domain (rest looked up from reference TRBV18 and TRBJ1-4): NAGVMQNPRHLVRRRGQEARLRCSPMKGHSHVYWYRQLPEEGLKFMVYLQKENIIDESGMPKERFSAEFPKEGPSILRIQQVVRGDSAAYFCASSSGQGAANEKLFFGSGTQLSVL.

As regards this clone: A junction end diverges from the germline sequence, so it may reflect a read error. The genes are TRBV5-1 and TRBJ2-3; 13 positions match TRBD2. The CDR3 totals 16 residues. From germline, CDR1 is SGHRS and CDR2 YFSETQ. This CDR3 reads CASSPTSGGATYTQYF. CDR3 in DNA: TGCGCCAGCAGCCCCACTAGCGGGGGGGCCACATATACGCAGTATTTT. Supplemented by reference TRBV5-1 and TRBJ2-3, the full variable domain reads KAGVTQTPRYLIKTRGQQVTLSCSPISGHRSVSWYQQTPGQGLQFLFEYFSETQRNKGNFPGRFSGRQFSNSRSEMNVSTLELGDSALYLCASSPTSGGATYTQYFGPGTRLTVL.

In this sample, this clone turned up many times. The J gene is TRBJ2-7, the V gene TRBV5-6; D call uncertain. V shed 4 bases and J shed 2 bases, with 25 bases lying between them. From germline, CDR1 is SGHDT and CDR2 YYEEEE. The CDR3 contains 18 residues. The CDR3 here is CASSPRNAEPLKPYEQYF. As DNA, the CDR3 is TGTGCCAGCAGCCCCCGGAACGCGGAACCTCTTAAACCCTACGAGCAGTACTTC.

This clone was counted many times. The chain joins TRBV6-1 to TRBJ1-1; a possible D gene is TRBD1 (5 bases). Trimming shortened V by 10 bases and J by 5 bases, and 29 bases separated the two germline ends. The CDR3 loop spans 17 amino acids. Germline CDR1 reads MNHNS; CDR2 reads SASEGT. CDR3 sequence (DNA): TGTGCCAACACCTACCGGGGCAGGCGGCTTTACTTGACTGAAGCTTTCTTT. It encodes CANTYRGRRLYLTEAFF.

Here the CDR3 DNA reads TGTGCCAGCAGCCGGGACAATACGAGGGGCTACACCTTC. Protein product: CASSRDNTRGYTF. The V and J genes are TRBV7-2 and TRBJ1-2; TRBD1 is a possible D gene (6 bases). This CDR3 has 13 residues. The V gene lost 5 bases and the J gene lost 8 bases, with 15 bases spanning the gap. Germline V gene sequence: CDR1 SGHTA, CDR2 FQGNSA.

This clone was observed at least ten times. The gene calls are TRBV29-1 and TRBJ2-1, with a tentative D call TRBD2 (6 bases). The germline V and J ends were trimmed by 4 bases and 10 bases, with 17 bases remaining between them. The CDR3 covers 13 residues. Germline CDR1 SQVTM, CDR2 ANQGSEA. The CDR3 spells CSVVRAGWVEQFF. Written as DNA, the CDR3 is TGCAGCGTTGTAAGGGCGGGGTGGGTGGAGCAGTTCTTC.

Many counts were recorded for this clone. The chain links TRBV3-1 to TRBJ1-4; a weak D match, TRBD1 (6 bases). The germline V and J ends were trimmed by 3 bases and 5 bases, with 13 bases remaining between them. This CDR3 is 15 amino acids long. Germline CDR1 and CDR2: LGHDT and YNNKEL (reference sequence). The CDR3 coding sequence is TGTGCCAGCAGCCAGCCGACAGGCTCCAATGAAAAACTGTTTTTT. It translates to CASSQPTGSNEKLFF. The entire variable domain, with the rest obtained from reference TRBV3-1 and TRBJ1-4, is as follows: DTAVSQTPKYLVTQMGNDKSIKCEQNLGHDTMYWYKQDSKKFLKIMFSYNNKELIINETVPNRFSPKSPDKAHLNLHINSLELGDSAVYFCASSQPTGSNEKLFFGSGTQLSVL.

The rearrangement uses TRBV3-1 and TRBJ1-2; D possibly corresponds to TRBD1 (6 bases). The V end lost 0 bases, the J end lost 2 bases, and 16 bases lay between the germline ends. Germline assignment: CDR1 LGHDT and CDR2 YNNKEL (reference sequence). The CDR3 extends over 17 amino acids. CDR3 bases: TGTGCCAGCAGCCAAGAGGGAGGACAGACACTCAACTATGGCTACACCTTC. As protein: CASSQEGGQTLNYGYTF. The whole variable domain, remainder taken from reference TRBV3-1 and TRBJ1-2, is DTAVSQTPKYLVTQMGNDKSIKCEQNLGHDTMYWYKQDSKKFLKIMFSYNNKELIINETVPNRFSPKSPDKAHLNLHINSLELGDSAVYFCASSQEGGQTLNYGYTFGSGTRLTVV.

This clone has a handful of counts. CDR3 sequence reads: CASSRADRAGGYTF. The CDR3 DNA reads TGTGCCAGCAGCCGAGCCGACAGGGCGGGGGGCTACACCTTC. This sequence joins TRBV6-1 and TRBJ1-2, with 7 bases identical to TRBD1. With 6 bases clipped from V and 8 bases from J, the junction kept 12 bases outside the gene matches. The CDR3 loop spans 14 amino acids. From germline, CDR1 is MNHNS and CDR2 SASEGT.